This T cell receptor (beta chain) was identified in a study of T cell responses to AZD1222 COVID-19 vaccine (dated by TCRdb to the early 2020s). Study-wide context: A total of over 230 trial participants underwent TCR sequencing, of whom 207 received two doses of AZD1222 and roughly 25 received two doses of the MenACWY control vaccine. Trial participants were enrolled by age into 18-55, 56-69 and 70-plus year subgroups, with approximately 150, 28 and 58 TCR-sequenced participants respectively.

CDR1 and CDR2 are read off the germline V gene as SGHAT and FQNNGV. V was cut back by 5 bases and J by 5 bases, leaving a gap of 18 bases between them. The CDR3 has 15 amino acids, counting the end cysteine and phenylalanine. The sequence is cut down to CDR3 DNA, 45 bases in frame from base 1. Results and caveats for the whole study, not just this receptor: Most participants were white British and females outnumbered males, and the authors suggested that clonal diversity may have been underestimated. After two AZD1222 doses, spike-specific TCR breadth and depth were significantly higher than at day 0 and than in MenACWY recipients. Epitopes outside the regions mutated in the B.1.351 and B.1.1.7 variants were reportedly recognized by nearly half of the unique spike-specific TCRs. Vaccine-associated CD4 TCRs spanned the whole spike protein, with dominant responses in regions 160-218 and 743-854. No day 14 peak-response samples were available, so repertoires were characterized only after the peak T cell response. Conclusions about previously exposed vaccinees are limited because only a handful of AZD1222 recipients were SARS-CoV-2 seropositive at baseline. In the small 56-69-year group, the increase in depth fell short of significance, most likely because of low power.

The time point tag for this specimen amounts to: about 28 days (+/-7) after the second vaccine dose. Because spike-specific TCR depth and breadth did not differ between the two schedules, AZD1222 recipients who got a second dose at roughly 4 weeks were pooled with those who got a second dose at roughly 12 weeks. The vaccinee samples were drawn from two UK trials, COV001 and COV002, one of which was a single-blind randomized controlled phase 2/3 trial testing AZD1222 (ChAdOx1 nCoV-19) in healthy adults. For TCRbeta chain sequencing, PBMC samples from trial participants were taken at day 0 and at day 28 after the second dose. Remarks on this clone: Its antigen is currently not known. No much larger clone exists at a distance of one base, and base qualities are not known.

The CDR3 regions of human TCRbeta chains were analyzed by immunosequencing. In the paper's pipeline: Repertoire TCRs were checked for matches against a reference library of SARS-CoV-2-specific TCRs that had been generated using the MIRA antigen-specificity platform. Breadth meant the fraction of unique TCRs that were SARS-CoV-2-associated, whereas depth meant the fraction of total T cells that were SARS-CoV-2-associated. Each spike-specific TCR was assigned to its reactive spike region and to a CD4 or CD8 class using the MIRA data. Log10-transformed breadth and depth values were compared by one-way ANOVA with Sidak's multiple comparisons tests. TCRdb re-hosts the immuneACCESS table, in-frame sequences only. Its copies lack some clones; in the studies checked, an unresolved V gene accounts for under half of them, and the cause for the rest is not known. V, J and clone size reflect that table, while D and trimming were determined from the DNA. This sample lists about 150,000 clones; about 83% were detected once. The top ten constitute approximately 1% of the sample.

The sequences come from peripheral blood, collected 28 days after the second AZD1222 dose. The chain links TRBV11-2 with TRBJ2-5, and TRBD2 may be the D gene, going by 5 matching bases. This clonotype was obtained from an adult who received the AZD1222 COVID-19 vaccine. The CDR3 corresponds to CASSVGYGVGETQYF. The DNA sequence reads TGTGCCAGCAGCGTGGGTTACGGGGTCGGGGAGACCCAGTACTTC.